Listed here are 5 T cell receptor beta chains from one sample, sequenced in a study of T-cell memory formation after mild COVID-19. From the 5' RACE reads, TCRdb called clonotypes with MiXCR, one entry per CDR3 protein. The top ten hold 2% to 2.5% of the sample, which has approximately 250,000 distinct CDR3 sequences, 15% seen once. Sequenced material: PBMCs or a T cell subset sorted from them (not recorded which). Receptors originate from an adult woman who had mild COVID-19 (a few samples of this study predate the infection). Cell type and time point are not known.

The chain joins TRBV30 to TRBJ1-1; D is perhaps TRBD1 (5 bases). The CDR3 sequence is 10 residues long. From germline, CDR1 is GTSNPN and CDR2 SVGIG (reference sequence). The germline V and J ends were trimmed by 5 bases and 9 bases, with 10 bases remaining between them. CDR3 loop: CAWASGQAFF. The CDR3 bases are TGTGCCTGGGCGTCGGGACAAGCTTTCTTT. The full variable domain, with the rest looked up from reference TRBV30 and TRBJ1-1, is SQTIHQWPATLVQPVGSPLSLECTVEGTSNPNLYWYRQAAGRGLQLLFYSVGIGQISSEVPQNLSASRPQDRQFILSSKKLLLSDSGFYLCAWASGQAFFGQGTRLTVV.

A few counts support this clonotype. The chain joins TRBV7-6 to TRBJ2-3, with TRBD1 as a possible D gene (6 bases). Trimming took 5 bases from V and 4 from J, leaving 16 bases between them. In germline, CDR1 is SGHVS, CDR2 FNYEAQ. The CDR3 runs to 15 residues. The DNA of the CDR3 is TGTGCCAGCAGCCAAAGGGCCAGGGGCCCAGATACGCAGTATTTT. Translated, it gives CASSQRARGPDTQYF.

J is TRBJ1-1 and V is TRBV27; D remains ambiguous. Trimming took off 0 bases at V and 6 bases at J, with 8 bases between the two ends. CDR3 length: 13 residues. Per the germline V gene, CDR1 is MNHEY and CDR2 is SMNVEV (reference sequence). The chain's CDR3 is CASSLSRAAEAFF. The CDR3 DNA follows: TGTGCCAGCAGTTTATCGAGGGCGGCTGAAGCTTTCTTT.

This clonotype was found a few times. The chain links TRBV11-2 to TRBJ1-6, with TRBD1 matching over 7 bases. Unmatched junction bases numbered 7, after V lost 5 bases and J lost 9 bases. The CDR3 loop spans 14 amino acids. Germline-derived CDR1 and CDR2 are SGHAT and FQNNGV. The CDR3 protein is CASSLTGEGSPLHF. The CDR3 DNA is TGTGCCAGCAGCCTTACAGGGGAGGGTTCACCCCTCCACTTT.

This clonotype was seen a few times. V usage is TRBV4-3 and J usage is TRBJ2-2; TRBD2 agrees at 8 bases. The germline V gene encodes CDR1 LGHNA and CDR2 YSLEER. Trimming at V came to 0 bases and at J to 0 bases, leaving 6 bases not matched to a gene. The CDR3 covers 18 residues. The CDR3 region has the DNA TGCGCCAGCAGCCAAGATGTGGAGACTAGCGCGAACACCGGGGAGCTGTTTTTT. Protein product: CASSQDVETSANTGELFF.